A selection of T cell receptor beta chains follows, all from one sample in a study of beta chain features in type 1 diabetes. Assay used: immunoSEQ multiplex PCR; TCRdb lists only in-frame clones, some missing. The sample carries approximately 400,000 clones, more than 12% recorded once. The source material was naive CD4+ T cells from blood. These receptors originate from a woman aged 18-35 years in good health. Both conserved end residues are part of each CDR3. A D gene is named only where the DNA matches it firmly. Some rows have no size entry. The others give once, few or many, or a class for an expanded clone.

>TRBJ1-2|TRBV28|few|.
CASRPPGYGYTF
TGTGCCAGCAGACCACCAGGGTATGGCTACACCTTC
>TRBJ1-3|TRBV2|.|.
CASRAMISGNTIYF
TGTGCCAGCAGGGCCATGATCTCTGGAAACACCATATATTTT
>TRBJ1-1|TRBV29-1|few|.
CSVEGRHTIEAFF
TGCAGCGTTGAAGGGCGACATACGATTGAAGCTTTCTTT
>TRBJ2-1|TRBV9|.|TRBD1
CASSSPGTGLYNEQFF
TGTGCCAGCAGCTCCCCCGGGACAGGGCTGTACAATGAGCAGTTCTTC
>TRBJ2-3|TRBV4-3|.|TRBD2
CASSHTGTSGPDTQYF
TGCGCCAGCAGCCATACCGGGACTAGCGGCCCGGATACGCAGTATTTT
>TRBJ2-3|TRBV30|.|.
CAWSPGSTDTQYF
TGTGCCTGGAGTCCGGGGAGCACAGATACGCAGTATTTT
>TRBJ2-3|TRBV30|few|.
CAWSSGQTSTDTQYF
TGTGCCTGGAGTTCTGGACAGACTAGCACAGATACGCAGTATTTT
>TRBJ2-7|TRBV25-1|.|TRBD2
CASSELGLAGGEQYF
TGTGCCAGCAGTGAATTGGGGTTGGCGGGGGGCGAGCAGTACTTC
>TRBJ2-3|TRBV29-1|few|TRBD2
CSVDTGGPADTQYF
TGCAGCGTTGATACGGGAGGGCCCGCAGATACGCAGTATTTT
>TRBJ2-3|TRBV30|.|TRBD2
CAWSKKASGVRVDTQYF
TGTGCCTGGAGTAAAAAGGCCAGCGGGGTTCGGGTCGATACGCAGTATTTT
>TRBJ2-7|TRBV25-1|few|TRBD1
CASSDRGRGTYEQYF
TGTGCCAGCAGTGACAGGGGGCGCGGGACCTACGAGCAGTACTTC
>TRBJ1-1|TRBV5-6|.|TRBD1
CASRYDTGGGTEAFF
TGTGCCAGCAGATACGACACAGGGGGAGGCACTGAAGCTTTCTTT
>TRBJ2-2|TRBV23-1|.|.
CASARTKWCQFDTGELFF
TGCGCCAGCGCCCGAACCAAGTGGTGCCAGTTTGACACCGGGGAGCTGTTTTTT
>TRBJ2-5|TRBV19|.|.
CASATSGQETQYF
.
>TRBJ2-7|TRBV6-5|.|.
CASSYEAAGLYEQYF
TGTGCCAGCAGTTACGAGGCCGCCGGTCTTTACGAGCAGTACTTC